The rows below give T cell receptor beta chains drawn from one sample of a study of T cell responses to AZD1222 COVID-19 vaccine. Sequencing used immunoSEQ multiplex PCR; TCRdb keeps in-frame clones, though not all of them. The sample has about 160,000 clones, roughly nine tenths seen once. Specimen: peripheral blood, collected on day 0 of AZD1222 vaccination. These TCRs come from an adult in good health. Both conserved end residues are part of each CDR3. A D gene is named only where the DNA matches it firmly. Some rows have no size entry. The others give once, few or many, or a class for an expanded clone.

j_gene: TRBJ2-1; abundance: .; d_gene: .; v_gene: TRBV28; CDR3aa: CASSLELSEQFF; CDR3nt: TGTGCCAGCAGTTTGGAGCTCAGTGAGCAGTTCTTC
j_gene: TRBJ2-3; abundance: .; d_gene: .; v_gene: TRBV4-1; CDR3aa: CASSQGTSTDTQYF; CDR3nt: TGCGCCAGCAGTCAAGGCACTAGCACAGATACGCAGTATTTT
j_gene: TRBJ1-1; abundance: .; d_gene: .; v_gene: TRBV12-5; CDR3aa: CASGFSIQHNTEAFF; CDR3nt: TGTGCTAGTGGTTTCAGTATACAGCACAACACTGAAGCTTTCTTT
j_gene: TRBJ1-1; abundance: .; d_gene: .; v_gene: TRBV5-5; CDR3aa: CASSLHPGAHKPSTTEAFF; CDR3nt: TGTGCCAGCAGCTTGCATCCGGGGGCTCACAAACCTTCCACCACTGAAGCTTTCTTT
j_gene: TRBJ2-1; abundance: once; d_gene: .; v_gene: TRBV27; CDR3aa: CASSPGGGPYPEQFF; CDR3nt: TGTGCCAGCAGCCCAGGGGGGGGGCCTTACCCGGAGCAGTTCTTC
j_gene: TRBJ2-5; abundance: .; d_gene: TRBD2; v_gene: TRBV24-1; CDR3aa: CATAPIAGGGETQYF; CDR3nt: TGTGCCACCGCTCCCATAGCGGGGGGGGGAGAGACCCAGTACTTC
j_gene: TRBJ1-5; abundance: .; d_gene: TRBD1; v_gene: TRBV6-5; CDR3aa: CASRTGGMGNQPQHF; CDR3nt: TGTGCCAGCAGGACAGGGGGCATGGGCAATCAGCCCCAGCATTTT
j_gene: TRBJ1-1; abundance: .; d_gene: .; v_gene: TRBV5-6; CDR3aa: CASSWGNTEAFF; CDR3nt: TGTGCCAGCAGCTGGGGGAACACTGAAGCTTTCTTT
j_gene: TRBJ2-1; abundance: .; d_gene: .; v_gene: TRBV12-5; CDR3aa: CASGLAGPIYNEQFF; CDR3nt: TGTGCTAGTGGTTTGGCGGGACCAATATACAATGAGCAGTTCTTC
j_gene: TRBJ2-1; abundance: .; d_gene: .; v_gene: TRBV18; CDR3aa: CASSPEVPRTSLTNEQFF; CDR3nt: TGTGCCAGCTCACCAGAGGTCCCTAGAACCAGTTTAACCAATGAGCAGTTCTTC
j_gene: TRBJ2-1; abundance: .; d_gene: .; v_gene: TRBV10-3; CDR3aa: CAISESKSWNEQFF; CDR3nt: TGTGCCATCAGTGAGTCGAAGTCCTGGAATGAGCAGTTCTTC
j_gene: TRBJ1-3; abundance: .; d_gene: .; v_gene: TRBV14; CDR3aa: CASSADRRSGNTIYF; CDR3nt: TGTGCCAGCAGCGCTGACAGGCGCTCTGGAAACACCATATATTTT
j_gene: TRBJ2-7; abundance: .; d_gene: .; v_gene: TRBV6-5; CDR3aa: CASSYSLAIYEQYF; CDR3nt: TGTGCCAGCAGTTACAGTCTGGCGATCTACGAGCAGTACTTC
j_gene: TRBJ1-2; abundance: .; d_gene: .; v_gene: TRBV5-1; CDR3aa: CASSLGQGSFYGYTF; CDR3nt: TGCGCCAGCAGCTTGGGCCAGGGTTCTTTCTATGGCTACACCTTC
j_gene: TRBJ2-5; abundance: .; d_gene: TRBD2; v_gene: TRBV5-6; CDR3aa: CASSPRLAGGETQYF; CDR3nt: TGTGCCAGCAGCCCCAGACTAGCGGGGGGGGAGACCCAGTACTTC
j_gene: TRBJ1-4; abundance: .; d_gene: .; v_gene: TRBV7-9; CDR3aa: CASSLGDKSNEKLFF; CDR3nt: TGTGCCAGCAGCTTAGGGGACAAGAGTAATGAAAAACTGTTTTTT
j_gene: TRBJ2-6; abundance: once; d_gene: .; v_gene: TRBV6-5; CDR3aa: CASSYDGFSGANVLTF; CDR3nt: TGTGCCAGCAGTTACGATGGGTTCTCTGGGGCCAACGTCCTGACTTTC
j_gene: TRBJ2-7; abundance: .; d_gene: TRBD1; v_gene: TRBV19; CDR3aa: CASTRGTGGSYEQYF; CDR3nt: TGTGCCAGTACCCGGGGGACAGGAGGATCCTACGAGCAGTACTTC
j_gene: TRBJ2-3; abundance: .; d_gene: .; v_gene: TRBV25-1; CDR3aa: CASSEPSSRDTQYF; CDR3nt: TGTGCCAGCAGTGAACCATCCAGTCGAGATACGCAGTATTTT
j_gene: TRBJ2-1; abundance: .; d_gene: .; v_gene: TRBV7-3; CDR3aa: CASSPLGSEYNEQFF; CDR3nt: TGTGCCAGCAGCCCTCTAGGGTCAGAATACAATGAGCAGTTCTTC
j_gene: TRBJ2-3; abundance: .; d_gene: .; v_gene: TRBV9; CDR3aa: CASSVGGADTQYF; CDR3nt: TGTGCCAGCAGCGTAGGGGGCGCAGATACGCAGTATTTT
j_gene: TRBJ2-5; abundance: few; d_gene: TRBD2; v_gene: TRBV10-1; CDR3aa: CASSELAAETQYF; CDR3nt: TGCGCCAGCAGTGAACTAGCGGCAGAGACCCAGTACTTC